This T cell receptor (beta chain) was identified in a study of identical twins. Whole-study results and caveats: The more abundant beta clonotypes in cord blood had fewer insertions, and memory repertoires did not show this.

V was clipped by 6 bases and J by 5 bases, with 14 bases between them. This CDR3 comprises 14 residues. This clonotype was seen repeatedly, ten times or more. Antigen unknown. All donors comprised healthy Caucasians. TCRdb itself ran the 5' RACE reads through MiXCR, one entry per CDR3 protein. The sample contains about 220,000 distinct CDR3 sequences, 6% to 9% of which appear only once. Another study also made use of these data, one on yellow fever vaccine responses in identical twins. That study adds: Twins reportedly showed a vaccine T cell response that seemed partly convergent and partly personalized.

The source of this sequence is a woman between 18 and 29 years old in good health. The chain couples TRBV12-3 or TRBV12-4 to TRBJ1-5, with TRBD1 as a possible D gene (6 bases). The source material was memory (CD45RO+) T cells sorted from blood. CDR3 DNA sequence: TGTGCCAGCAGGCGGGGGGGGGCCGATCAGCCCCAGCATTTT. Protein: CASRRGGADQPQHF.